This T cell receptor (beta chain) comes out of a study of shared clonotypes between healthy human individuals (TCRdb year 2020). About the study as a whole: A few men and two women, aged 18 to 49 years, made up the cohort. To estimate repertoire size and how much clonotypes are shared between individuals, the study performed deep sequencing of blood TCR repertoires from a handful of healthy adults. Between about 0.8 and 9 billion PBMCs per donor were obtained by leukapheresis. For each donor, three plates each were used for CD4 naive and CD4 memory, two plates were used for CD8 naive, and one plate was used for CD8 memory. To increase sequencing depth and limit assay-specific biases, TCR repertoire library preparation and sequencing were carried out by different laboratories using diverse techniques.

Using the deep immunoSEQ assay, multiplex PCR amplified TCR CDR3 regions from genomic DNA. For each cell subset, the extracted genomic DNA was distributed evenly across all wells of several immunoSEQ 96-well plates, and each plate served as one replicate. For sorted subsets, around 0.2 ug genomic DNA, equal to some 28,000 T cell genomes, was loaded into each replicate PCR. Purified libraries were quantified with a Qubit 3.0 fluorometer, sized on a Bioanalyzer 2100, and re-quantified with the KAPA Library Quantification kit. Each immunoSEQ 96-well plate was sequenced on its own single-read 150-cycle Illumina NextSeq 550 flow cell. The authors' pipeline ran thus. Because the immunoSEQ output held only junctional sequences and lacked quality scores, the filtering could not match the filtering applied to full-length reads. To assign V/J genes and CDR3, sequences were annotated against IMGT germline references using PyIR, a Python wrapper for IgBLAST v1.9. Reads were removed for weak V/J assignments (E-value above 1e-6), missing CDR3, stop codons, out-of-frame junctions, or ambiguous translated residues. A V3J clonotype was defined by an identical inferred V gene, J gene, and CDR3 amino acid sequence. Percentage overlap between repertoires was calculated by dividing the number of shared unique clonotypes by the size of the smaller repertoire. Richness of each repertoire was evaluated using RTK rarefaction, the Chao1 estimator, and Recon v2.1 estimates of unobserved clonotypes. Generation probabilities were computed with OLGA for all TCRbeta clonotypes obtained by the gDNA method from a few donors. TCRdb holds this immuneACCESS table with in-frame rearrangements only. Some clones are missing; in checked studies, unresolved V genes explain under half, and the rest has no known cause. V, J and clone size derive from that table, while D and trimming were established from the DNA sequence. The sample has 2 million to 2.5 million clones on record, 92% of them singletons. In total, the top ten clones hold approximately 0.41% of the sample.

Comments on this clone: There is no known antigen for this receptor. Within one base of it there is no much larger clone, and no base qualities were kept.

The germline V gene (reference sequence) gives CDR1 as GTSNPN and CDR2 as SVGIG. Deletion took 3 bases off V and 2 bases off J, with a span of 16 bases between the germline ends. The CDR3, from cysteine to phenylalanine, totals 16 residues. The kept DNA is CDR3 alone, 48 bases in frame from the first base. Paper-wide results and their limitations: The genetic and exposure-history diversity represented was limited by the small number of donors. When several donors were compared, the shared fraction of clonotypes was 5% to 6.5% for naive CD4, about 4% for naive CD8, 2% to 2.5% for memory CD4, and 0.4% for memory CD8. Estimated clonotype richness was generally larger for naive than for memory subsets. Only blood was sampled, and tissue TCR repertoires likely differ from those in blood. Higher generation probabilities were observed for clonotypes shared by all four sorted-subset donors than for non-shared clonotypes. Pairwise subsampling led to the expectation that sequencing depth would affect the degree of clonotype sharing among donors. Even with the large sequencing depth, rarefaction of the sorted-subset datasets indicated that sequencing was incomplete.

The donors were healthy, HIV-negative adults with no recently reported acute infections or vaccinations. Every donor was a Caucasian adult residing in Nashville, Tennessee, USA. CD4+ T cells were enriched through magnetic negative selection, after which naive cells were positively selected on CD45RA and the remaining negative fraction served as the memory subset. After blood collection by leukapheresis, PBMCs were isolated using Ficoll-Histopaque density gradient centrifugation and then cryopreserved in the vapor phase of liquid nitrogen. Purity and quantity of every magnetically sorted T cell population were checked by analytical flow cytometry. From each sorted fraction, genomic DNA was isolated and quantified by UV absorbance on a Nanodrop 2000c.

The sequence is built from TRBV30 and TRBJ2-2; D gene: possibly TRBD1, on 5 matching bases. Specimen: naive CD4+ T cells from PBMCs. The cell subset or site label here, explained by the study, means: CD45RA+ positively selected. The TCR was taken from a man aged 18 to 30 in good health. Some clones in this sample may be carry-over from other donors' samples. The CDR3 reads CAWSRTRTSNTGELFF. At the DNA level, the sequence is TGTGCCTGGAGCCGAACACGGACATCTAACACCGGGGAGCTGTTTTTT.